Reported below is one TCR beta chain. As yet, its antigen is unknown. This table comes from immunoSEQ multiplex PCR, and its TCRdb copy is limited to in-frame clones, with some not included. The sample lists about 100,000 clones, around 90% occurring once. The length of the CDR3 is 13 residues. The germline V and J ends were trimmed by 0 bases and 2 bases, with 5 bases remaining between them. Germline-derived CDR1 and CDR2 are MNHEY and SMNVEV (reference sequence). This entry comes from a study of T cell responses to AZD1222 COVID-19 vaccine. Study-wide background: Second-dose groups at about 4 or about 12 weeks were pooled. Study results and limitations: It was only a handful of AZD1222 recipients who were seropositive at baseline. Regions 160-218 and 743-854 held dominance among vaccine-associated CD4 TCRs, which spanned spike. White British ancestry dominated among donors, who included more females, and clonal diversity was possibly underestimated.

Material: peripheral blood, obtained on day 0 of AZD1222 vaccination. J is TRBJ2-7 and V is TRBV27; D gene unclear. The receptor's source is an adult in good health. The CDR3 loop reads CASSLSQTYEQYF. CDR3 DNA sequence: TGTGCCAGCAGTTTATCCCAAACCTACGAGCAGTACTTC.